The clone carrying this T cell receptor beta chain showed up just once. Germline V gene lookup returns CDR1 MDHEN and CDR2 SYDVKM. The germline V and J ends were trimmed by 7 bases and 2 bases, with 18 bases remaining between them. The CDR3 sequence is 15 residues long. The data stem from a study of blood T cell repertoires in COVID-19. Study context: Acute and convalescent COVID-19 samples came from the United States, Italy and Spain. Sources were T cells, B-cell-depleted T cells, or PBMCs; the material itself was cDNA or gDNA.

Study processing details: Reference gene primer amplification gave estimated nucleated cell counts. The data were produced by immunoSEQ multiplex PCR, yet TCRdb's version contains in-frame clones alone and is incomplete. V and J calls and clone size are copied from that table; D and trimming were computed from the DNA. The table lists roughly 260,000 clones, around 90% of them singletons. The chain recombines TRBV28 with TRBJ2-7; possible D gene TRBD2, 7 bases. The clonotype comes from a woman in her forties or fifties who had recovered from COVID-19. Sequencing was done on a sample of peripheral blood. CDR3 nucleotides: TGTGCCAGCACCGTGGGGGGGGCCCACACCTACGAGCAGTACTTC. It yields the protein CASTVGGAHTYEQYF.